The T cell receptor beta chain described here comes from a study of T cell changes during pregnancy in multiple sclerosis. This table comes from immunoSEQ multiplex PCR, and its TCRdb copy is limited to in-frame clones, with some not included. The top ten hold more than 8% of the sample, which has more than 65,000 clones, 85% to 90% seen once. This TCR was recovered from a female donor in good health, enrolled as a control in a pregnancy study. The sample in question was peripheral blood, obtained after pregnancy.

CDR3 loop: CASSSLGGPQHF. CDR3 nucleotides: TGTGCCAGCAGTTCGTTAGGAGGGCCCCAGCATTTT. The chain has TRBV6-5 and TRBJ1-5, with D hard to call. The CDR3 length is 12 residues. Germline V lookup: CDR1 MNHEY, CDR2 SVGAGI. V lost 4 bases, J lost 9 bases, and 10 bases lay in between.